This T cell receptor beta chain was recovered during a study of blood T cell repertoires in COVID-19. This clone was picked up a small number of times. Profiling relied on immunoSEQ multiplex PCR, and the TCRdb table lists in-frame clones only, not all of them. The profile shows 200,000 to 300,000 clones, 70% to 85% of them singletons. V was shortened by 5 bases and J by 6 bases, with 11 bases between the two germline ends. This CDR3 is 14 amino acids long. Looked up from germline, CDR1 is SEHNR and CDR2 is FQNEAQ (reference sequence). The rearrangement joins TRBV7-9 to TRBJ1-6, with D perhaps matching TRBD1 (5 bases). Sequencing was performed on peripheral blood. This sequence originates from a woman older than 75 with acute or convalescent COVID-19. The CDR3 loop is CASSLRQINSPLHF. CDR3 bases: TGTGCCAGCAGCCTCCGACAGATTAATTCACCCCTCCACTTT.